This is a list of T cell receptor beta chains from one sample in a study of cytomegalovirus exposure and HLA in healthy donors. The repertoire was sequenced with immunoSEQ multiplex PCR; TCRdb's copy has only in-frame clones and lacks some. The top ten clones hold 2.6% of a sample with some 200,000 clones, 70% of them seen once. Source material: PBMCs. Receptors originate from a man in his forties or fifties in good health and CMV-seropositive. Both conserved end residues are part of each CDR3. Fields, in order: D gene, clone size, V gene, J gene, CDR3 protein, CDR3 DNA. A D gene is named only where the DNA matches it firmly. Clone size is shown for a subset of rows, as once, few, many or a class of expanded clone.

-	-	TRBV9	TRBJ2-1	CASSEQDRFPHEQFF	TGTGCCAGCAGTGAACAGGATCGTTTCCCACATGAGCAGTTCTTC
TRBD1	-	TRBV4-3	TRBJ2-2	CASSQDSRQGAGTGELFF	TGCGCCAGCAGCCAAGATAGTCGACAGGGGGCAGGGACCGGGGAGCTGTTTTTT
TRBD1	-	TRBV25-1	TRBJ2-7	CAREGQGAYEQYF	TGTGCCAGGGAGGGACAGGGGGCCTACGAGCAGTACTTC
-	few	TRBV5-1	TRBJ2-5	CASSLEGTPQETQYF	TGCGCCAGCAGCTTGGAGGGGACACCCCAAGAGACCCAGTACTTC
TRBD1	-	TRBV19	TRBJ2-1	CASLGTGVGEQFF	TGTGCCAGCCTAGGGACAGGGGTCGGTGAGCAGTTCTTC
-	-	TRBV5-1	TRBJ2-6	CASSLALGSGANVLTF	TGCGCCAGCAGCTTGGCCCTGGGGAGTGGGGCCAACGTCCTGACTTTC
-	-	TRBV6-5	TRBJ1-1	CASSYGRGLGTEAFF	TGTGCCAGCAGTTACGGTAGGGGATTAGGGACTGAAGCTTTCTTT
-	-	TRBV11-2	TRBJ2-5	CASSSLPETQYF	TGTGCCAGCAGCTCCCTTCCTGAGACCCAGTACTTC
-	-	TRBV29-1	TRBJ1-2	CSVESDSVYGYTF	TGCAGCGTTGAGTCGGACAGCGTCTATGGCTACACCTTC
-	-	TRBV2	TRBJ2-2	CASSTTGTGELFF	TGTGCCAGCAGTACGACAGGCACCGGGGAGCTGTTTTTT
TRBD1	-	TRBV7-8	TRBJ1-1	CASSLVAARTGGVYGAFF	TGTGCCAGCAGCTTAGTGGCCGCTCGGACAGGGGGTGTTTATGGAGCTTTCTTT
TRBD1	-	TRBV6-5	TRBJ1-2	CASSSYRGGNYGYTF	TGTGCCAGCAGTTCTTACAGGGGTGGAAACTATGGCTACACCTTC
TRBD2	-	TRBV7-3	TRBJ2-3	CASSPGTSGLTDTQYF	TGTGCCAGCAGCCCCGGGACTAGCGGACTCACAGATACGCAGTATTTT
TRBD2	-	TRBV7-3	TRBJ2-3	CASSQGGGSTDTQYF	TGTGCCAGCAGCCAAGGCGGGGGATCCACAGATACGCAGTATTTT
TRBD1	once	TRBV2	TRBJ2-3	CASSEVTGGAGDTQYF	TGTGCCAGCAGTGAAGTAACAGGGGGCGCAGGGGATACGCAGTATTTT
-	-	TRBV29-1	TRBJ2-1	CSVQPDIYNEQFF	TGCAGCGTTCAACCCGACATCTACAATGAGCAGTTCTTC
TRBD1	few	TRBV2	TRBJ1-1	CASRDAGGMNTEAFF	TGTGCCAGCAGAGACGCAGGGGGAATGAACACTGAAGCTTTCTTT
-	-	TRBV5-8	TRBJ1-4	CASSWGAAGSLNEKLFF	TGTGCCAGCAGCTGGGGTGCAGCCGGGAGCCTTAATGAAAAACTGTTTTTT
TRBD1	-	TRBV11-2	TRBJ1-4	CASSDPGQANEKLFF	TGTGCCAGCAGCGACCCGGGACAGGCTAATGAAAAACTGTTTTTT
-	-	TRBV2	TRBJ2-7	CASRMSGEQYF	TGTGCCAGCAGGATGTCGGGGGAGCAGTACTTC
-	-	TRBV7-2	TRBJ2-3	CASSLVPGSLKGSTDTQYF	TGTGCCAGCAGCTTAGTCCCAGGGTCCCTTAAGGGGAGCACAGATACGCAGTATTTT
TRBD1	few	TRBV9	TRBJ1-6	CASSARGHNSPLHF	TGTGCCAGCAGCGCCAGGGGGCATAATTCACCCCTCCACTTT
-	-	TRBV19	TRBJ1-3	CASSIPQRLGNTIYF	TGTGCCAGTAGTATCCCGCAGAGACTTGGAAACACCATATATTTT
-	-	TRBV5-5	TRBJ1-6	CASSSSTGRSPLHF	TGTGCCAGCAGTAGTTCGACAGGTCGGTCACCCCTCCACTTT
TRBD2	-	TRBV4-1	TRBJ2-5	CASSLSGLAGGPETQYF	TGCGCCAGCAGCCTCTCGGGACTAGCGGGGGGCCCAGAGACCCAGTACTTC
TRBD1	-	TRBV15	TRBJ2-4	CATSRGLRGQLAKNIQYF	TGTGCCACCAGCAGAGGCCTCAGGGGACAGCTAGCCAAAAACATTCAGTACTTC
-	-	TRBV4-1	TRBJ2-7	CASSQGPGEREQYF	TGCGCCAGCAGCCAAGGGCCAGGGGAGCGCGAGCAGTACTTC
-	few	TRBV19	TRBJ1-2	CASTVRPGHLYGYTF	TGTGCCAGTACCGTACGACCGGGACACCTCTATGGCTACACCTTC
TRBD1	-	TRBV2	TRBJ2-2	CASRDRARNTGELFF	TGTGCCAGCAGGGACAGGGCCCGGAACACCGGGGAGCTGTTTTTT
TRBD1	-	TRBV2	TRBJ2-7	CASATGGHEQYF	TGTGCCAGCGCGACAGGGGGCCACGAGCAGTACTTC
-	-	TRBV5-6	TRBJ2-5	CASSSQGYQETQYF	TGTGCCAGCAGCTCACAGGGTTACCAAGAGACCCAGTACTTC
-	-	TRBV27	TRBJ2-3	CASSLSAVPTDTQYF	TGTGCCAGCAGTTTATCCGCGGTGCCGACAGATACGCAGTATTTT
-	-	TRBV6-5	TRBJ2-7	CASSYLPPPREQYF	TGTGCCAGCAGTTATCTGCCGCCACCGCGGGAGCAGTACTTC
-	once	TRBV7-9	TRBJ1-2	CASSPPQGTYGYTF	TGTGCCAGCAGCCCCCCACAGGGTACCTATGGCTACACCTTC
TRBD2	few	TRBV7-2	TRBJ2-5	CASSSIPTSGVNQETQYF	TGTGCCAGCAGCTCAATCCCGACTAGCGGGGTAAACCAAGAGACCCAGTACTTC
-	-	TRBV5-6	TRBJ1-6	CASSLGTGGSYNSPLHF	TGTGCCAGCAGCTTGGGCACAGGTGGATCCTATAATTCACCCCTCCACTTT
-	-	TRBV9	TRBJ2-2	CASSVSTGELFF	TGTGCCAGCAGCGTCAGCACCGGGGAGCTGTTTTTT
-	-	TRBV5-1	TRBJ1-5	CASSSDPGGQPQHF	TGCGCCAGCAGCTCGGACCCGGGAGGCCAGCCCCAGCATTTT
TRBD2	-	TRBV13	TRBJ2-1	CASSPGLAAYNEQFF	TGTGCCAGCAGCCCGGGACTAGCGGCTTACAATGAGCAGTTCTTC
-	few	TRBV6-5	TRBJ1-3	CASSFRPEGSGNTIYF	TGTGCCAGCAGTTTTCGGCCCGAGGGCTCTGGAAACACCATATATTTT
TRBD1	-	TRBV29-1	TRBJ2-1	CSVGRPDRVVWNEQFF	TGCAGCGTCGGACGTCCGGACAGGGTGGTTTGGAATGAGCAGTTCTTC
-	-	TRBV2	TRBJ2-3	CASSPRDTSTDTQYF	TGTGCCAGCAGCCCCAGAGACACCAGCACAGATACGCAGTATTTT
TRBD1	few	TRBV7-9	TRBJ2-6	CASSLGTGSSGANVLTF	TGTGCCAGCAGCTTAGGGACAGGTAGCTCTGGGGCCAACGTCCTGACTTTC
TRBD1	-	TRBV5-1	TRBJ1-2	CASSPGQAPNYGYTF	TGCGCCAGCAGCCCGGGACAGGCGCCTAACTATGGCTACACCTTC
TRBD2	-	TRBV5-1	TRBJ2-3	CASSLEPSGGTDTQYF	TGCGCCAGCAGCTTGGAACCTAGCGGGGGGACAGATACGCAGTATTTT
-	-	TRBV5-1	TRBJ1-5	CASSSSAGDQPQHF	TGCGCCAGCAGCTCTTCCGCCGGGGATCAGCCCCAGCATTTT
TRBD1	-	TRBV12-5	TRBJ1-1	CASGLVHLDRGFGNTEAFF	TGTGCTAGTGGTTTGGTCCACCTCGACAGGGGGTTTGGGAACACTGAAGCTTTCTTT
-	-	TRBV5-5	TRBJ2-2	CASSLTRGWTGELFF	TGTGCCAGCAGCTTGACCAGGGGTTGGACCGGGGAGCTGTTTTTT
-	-	TRBV5-8	TRBJ1-5	CASSLETGRIANQPQHF	TGTGCCAGCAGCTTGGAGACAGGCAGGATAGCCAATCAGCCCCAGCATTTT
-	-	TRBV5-4	TRBJ1-5	CASSMGLSNQPQHF	TGTGCCAGCAGCATGGGACTTAGCAATCAGCCCCAGCATTTT
TRBD1	once	TRBV11-2	TRBJ1-1	CASSLTGGRGHTEAFF	TGTGCCAGCAGCTTAACGGGCGGCAGGGGGCACACTGAAGCTTTCTTT